This T cell receptor (beta chain) came from a study of technical replicates of blood from four donors. Germline CDR1 and CDR2: ENHRY and SYGVKD. The CDR3 has 14 residues. V was pared by 6 bases and J by 1 base, with 5 bases of the junction left unmatched. Assay used: immunoSEQ multiplex PCR; TCRdb lists only in-frame clones, some missing. The table shows approximately 70,000 clones, with 98% occurring only once. The origin of this receptor is a human donor in good health. The chain has TRBV10-3 and TRBJ2-7; 8 bases agree with TRBD2. The sample consisted of T cells isolated from PBMCs. CDR3 in amino acids: CAIRTSAISYEQYF. The CDR3 nucleotides are TGTGCCATCAGGACTAGCGCGATATCCTACGAGCAGTACTTC.